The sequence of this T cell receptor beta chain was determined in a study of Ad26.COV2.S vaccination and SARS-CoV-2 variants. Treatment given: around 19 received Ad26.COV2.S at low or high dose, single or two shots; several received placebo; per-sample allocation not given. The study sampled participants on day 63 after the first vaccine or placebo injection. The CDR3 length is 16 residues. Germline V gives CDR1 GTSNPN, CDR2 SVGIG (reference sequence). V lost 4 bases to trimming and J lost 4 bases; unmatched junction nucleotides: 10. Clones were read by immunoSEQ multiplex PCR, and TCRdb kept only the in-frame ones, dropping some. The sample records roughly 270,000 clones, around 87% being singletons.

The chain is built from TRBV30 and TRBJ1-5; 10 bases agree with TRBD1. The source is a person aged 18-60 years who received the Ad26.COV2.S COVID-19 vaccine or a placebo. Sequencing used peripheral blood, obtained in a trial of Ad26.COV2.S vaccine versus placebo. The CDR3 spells CAWTRTGGFPNQPQHF. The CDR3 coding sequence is TGTGCCTGGACCAGGACAGGGGGTTTCCCTAATCAGCCCCAGCATTTT.